This T cell receptor (beta chain) was recorded in a study of OX40 agonist ivuxolimab in advanced cancers. With 1 base removed from V and 2 bases from J, the gap between germline ends came to 7 bases. The length of the CDR3 is 14 residues. From germline, CDR1 is LNHDA and CDR2 SQIVND (reference sequence). Sequencing used immunoSEQ multiplex PCR; TCRdb keeps in-frame clones, though not all of them. This sample has over 50,000 clones; roughly 80% occur once, and the top ten carry approximately 0.7%. Material: CD4+ or CD8+ T cells sorted from blood, obtained in a trial of the OX40 agonist ivuxolimab. The chain is built from TRBV19 and TRBJ2-3; no clear D gene. The clonotype originates from an adult with an advanced solid tumor such as melanoma, head and neck, liver or kidney cancer. CDR3 sequence (DNA): TGTGCCAGTAGTATAGTTTTGTCCACAGATACGCAGTATTTT. Protein product: CASSIVLSTDTQYF.